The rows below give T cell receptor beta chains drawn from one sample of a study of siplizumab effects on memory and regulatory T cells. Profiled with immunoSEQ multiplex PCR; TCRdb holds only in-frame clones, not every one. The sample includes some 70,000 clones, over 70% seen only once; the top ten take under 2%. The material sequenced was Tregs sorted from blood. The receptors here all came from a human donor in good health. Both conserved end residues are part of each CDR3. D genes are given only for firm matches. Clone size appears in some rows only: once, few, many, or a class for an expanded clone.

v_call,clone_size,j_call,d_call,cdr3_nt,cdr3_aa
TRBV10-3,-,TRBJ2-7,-,TGTGCCATCAGGGACCCGGCCTGGCAGCAGTACTTC,CAIRDPAWQQYF
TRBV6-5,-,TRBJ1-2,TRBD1,TGTGCCAGCAGTGACTCCGGGACAGGGAACTATGGCTACACCTTC,CASSDSGTGNYGYTF
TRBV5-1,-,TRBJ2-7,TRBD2,TGCGCCAGCAGCTTGGCGCTAGCGGGAGTTTTCGAGCAGTACTTC,CASSLALAGVFEQYF
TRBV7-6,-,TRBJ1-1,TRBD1,TGTGCCAGCAGCTGGGGACAGGGTACCGTGAACACTGAAGCTTTCTTT,CASSWGQGTVNTEAFF
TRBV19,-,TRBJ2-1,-,TGTGCCAGTAGCCCCCCAACTAGCCGGAGCTCCTACAATGAGCAGTTCTTC,CASSPPTSRSSYNEQFF
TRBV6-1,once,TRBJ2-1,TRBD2,TGTGCCAGCGGGATAGCGGGAGCTAATGAGCAGTTCTTC,CASGIAGANEQFF
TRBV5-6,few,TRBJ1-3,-,TGTGCCAGCAGCCCCCCCCGACAGCTCTCTGGAAACACCATATATTTT,CASSPPRQLSGNTIYF
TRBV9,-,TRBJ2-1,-,TGTGCCAGCAGCGTAGGAGGGGAAAGCTCCTACAATGAGCAGTTCTTC,CASSVGGESSYNEQFF
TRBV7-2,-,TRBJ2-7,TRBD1,TGTGCCAGCAGCGTCGGACAGGACTACGAGCAGTACTTC,CASSVGQDYEQYF
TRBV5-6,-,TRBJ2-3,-,TGTGCCAGCAGCTTCAGGGACCTAACCCAGTATTTT,CASSFRDLTQYF
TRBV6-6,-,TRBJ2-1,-,TGTGCCAGCAGTTACATTCCTGGGACGGACAATGAGCAGTTCTTC,CASSYIPGTDNEQFF
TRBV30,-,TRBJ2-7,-,TGTGCCTGGAGACGGACAACATCCTACGAGCAGTACTTC,CAWRRTTSYEQYF
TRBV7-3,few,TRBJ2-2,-,TGTGCCAGCAGCTTAACGACCCTCGGCGGGAACACCGGGGAGCTGTTTTTT,CASSLTTLGGNTGELFF
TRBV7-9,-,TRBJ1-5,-,TGTGCCAGCAGCCACTCGACAGGAGGAAGCAATCAGCCCCAGCATTTT,CASSHSTGGSNQPQHF
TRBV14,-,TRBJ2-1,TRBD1,TGTGCCAGCAGCGTGGGACAGAACTACAATGAGCAGTTCTTC,CASSVGQNYNEQFF
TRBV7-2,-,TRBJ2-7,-,TGTGCCAGCAGCACCTCGTGGGGGCAAGCCTACGAGCAGTACTTC,CASSTSWGQAYEQYF
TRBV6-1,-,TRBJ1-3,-,TGTGCCAGCAGTGACAGCGGAAACACCATATATTTT,CASSDSGNTIYF
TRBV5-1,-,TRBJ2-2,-,TGCGCCAGCAGCTTGGTCAGGCCCACCGGGGAGCTGTTTTTT,CASSLVRPTGELFF
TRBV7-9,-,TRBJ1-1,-,TGTGCCAGCAGCTTATCCAATATCGGTGAAGCTTTCTTT,CASSLSNIGEAFF
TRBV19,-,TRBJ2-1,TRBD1,TGTGCCAGTAGGGGACAGGGGTCCCACCTGGGGCAGTTCTTC,CASRGQGSHLGQFF
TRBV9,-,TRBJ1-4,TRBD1,TGTGCCAGCAGCTCCGGACAGGGGGCAGGGAACGAAAAACTGTTTTTT,CASSSGQGAGNEKLFF
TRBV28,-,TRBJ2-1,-,TGTGCCAGCAGTGGCTTGAGCTCCTACAATGAGCAGTTCTTC,CASSGLSSYNEQFF
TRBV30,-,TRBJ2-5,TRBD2,TGTGCCTGGAACCGGCGGGAGGGTGGGGAGACCCAGTACTTC,CAWNRREGGETQYF
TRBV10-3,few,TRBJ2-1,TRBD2,TGTGCCATCAGTGAGTTCACTAGCGGGATGGATGAGCAGTTCTTC,CAISEFTSGMDEQFF
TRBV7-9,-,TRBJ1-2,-,TGTGCCAGCAGCTTAGGGTCTATGGTCTATGGCTACACCTTC,CASSLGSMVYGYTF
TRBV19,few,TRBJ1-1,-,TGTGCCAGTAAGGAAGGCACTGAAGCTTTCTTT,CASKEGTEAFF
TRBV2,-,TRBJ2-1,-,TGTGCCAGCACGATGCTTGCGAATGAGCAGTTCTTC,CASTMLANEQFF
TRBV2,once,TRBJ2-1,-,TGTGCCAGCAGAGCAGCGATTTCTTACAATGAGCAGTTCTTC,CASRAAISYNEQFF
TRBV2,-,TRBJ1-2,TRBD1,TGTGCCAGCAGCCCGGGACAGGGGTACTATGGCTACACCTTC,CASSPGQGYYGYTF
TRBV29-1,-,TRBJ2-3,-,TGCAGCGTTGAACTGCGGGCCCCCTTTGGTACGCAGTATTTT,CSVELRAPFGTQYF
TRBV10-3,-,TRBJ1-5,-,TGTGCCATCAGAAAGGACGTAGATCAGCCCCAGCATTTT,CAIRKDVDQPQHF
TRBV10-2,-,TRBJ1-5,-,TGCGCCAGCAGTGACCCCGGGACGGGAAATCAGCCCCAGCATTTT,CASSDPGTGNQPQHF
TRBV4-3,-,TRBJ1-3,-,TGCGCCAGCAGCCAAGAAGGGTCCGACGGGGTTGAAACTGGAAACACCATATATTTT,CASSQEGSDGVETGNTIYF
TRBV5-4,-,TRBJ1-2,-,TGTGCCAGCAGCTTGGTCCAACTTAACTATGGCTACACCTTC,CASSLVQLNYGYTF
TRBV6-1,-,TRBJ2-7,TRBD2,TGTGCCAGTAAACTGACTAGCGGGAGTTACGAGCAGTACTTC,CASKLTSGSYEQYF
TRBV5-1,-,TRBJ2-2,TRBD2,TGCGCCAGCAGCTTGGCGTCGGGGCTAGCGGTGGTAACCGGGGAGCTGTTTTTT,CASSLASGLAVVTGELFF
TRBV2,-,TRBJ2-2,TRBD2,TGTGCCAGCAGTGAGACTAGCGTACCCACCGGGGAGCTGTTTTTT,CASSETSVPTGELFF
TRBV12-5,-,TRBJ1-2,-,TGTGCTAGTGGCGGAGGGTCTAACTATGGCTACACCTTC,CASGGGSNYGYTF
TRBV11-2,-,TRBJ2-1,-,TGTGCCAGCAGCTTAGGGCCGGGCCCTTTGGAGCAGTTCTTC,CASSLGPGPLEQFF
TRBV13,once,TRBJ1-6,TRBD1,TGTGCCAGCAGCTGGGACAGGGTCTCACCCCTCCACTTT,CASSWDRVSPLHF
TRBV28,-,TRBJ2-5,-,TGTGCCAGCAGTTCCGGGAAAACAGTAGAGACCCAGTACTTC,CASSSGKTVETQYF
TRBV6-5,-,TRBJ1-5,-,TGTGCCAGCAGTTACTCGAACAGCAATCAGCCCCAGCATTTT,CASSYSNSNQPQHF
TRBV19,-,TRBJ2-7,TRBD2,TGTGCCAGTAAACAGGCGGCGGGAGCCTCCTACGAGCAGTACTTC,CASKQAAGASYEQYF
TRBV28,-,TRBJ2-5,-,TGTGCCAGCAGTCACCCCCTTGGGGGCGGGTTTGAGATTTCCCAGTACTTC,CASSHPLGGGFEISQYF